This TCR beta chain is from a study of control samples from healthy donors and cancer patients. The trim removed 8 bases at V and 8 bases at J, leaving 7 bases unmatched. The CDR3 length is 12 residues. Looked up from germline, CDR1 is LGHDT and CDR2 is YNNKEL (reference sequence). Sequencing was performed with immunoSEQ multiplex PCR; in TCRdb, only in-frame clones are kept and a portion is missing. This table has 25,000 to 30,000 clones, approximately 85% appearing once. This sequence joins TRBV3-1 (or the pseudogene TRBV3-2) and TRBJ2-5; 8 bases line up with TRBD1. Material for sequencing was PBMCs. This sequence originates from a woman aged 60 to 75 with head and neck cancer. The CDR3 DNA is TGTGCCAGCCTAGACCCAGGGGGCACCCAGTACTTC. Residues: CASLDPGGTQYF.